This TCR beta chain was found in a study of cytomegalovirus exposure and HLA in healthy donors (dated by TCRdb to the late 2010s). A note on the overall study: An earlier analysis of 587 of the donors reported under 300 Gb of sequence data and roughly 120 million unique TCR beta sequences obtained from about 170 million T cells. Both class I and class II loci were covered by HLA typing, at four-digit resolution. The study used immunosequencing to profile the T cell repertoires of approximately 650 subjects and linked those repertoires to cytomegalovirus serostatus. A later genetic analysis took genome-wide SNP genotypes for about three fifths of the 666 donors and used that subset as a discovery cohort. Every repertoire in the discovery cohort had been generated on one and the same sequencing platform. Typing coverage varied by locus: roughly 629-640 donors for A, B, C, DRB1 and DQB1; approximately 500 for DQA1; approximately 570 for DPA1; around 450 for DPB1. On average, 235,054 unique TCR beta nucleotide sequences were sequenced per donor among some 430 genotyped donors of the cohort, with around 19% of those sequences being non-productive. Along with the approximately 700-subject first cohort, a separate validation cohort of around 110 different subjects was used. A later analysis re-analyzed previously published TCR beta repertoires from 660 or so donors and added high-resolution HLA genotyping to study TCR occurrence patterns. Among the roughly 390 genotyped donors, around 81% belonged to the genetic ancestry cluster associated with self-reported Caucasian donors. The study combined high-throughput TCR immunosequencing, statistical association of individual TCRs with disease status, and machine learning to predict cytomegalovirus infection status. In an earlier analysis of several hundred of the donors, high-throughput TCR beta sequencing was used to judge whether each TCR beta V gene segment behaved as functional or pseudogenic. In the later analysis, no new phenotypic data were used to find candidate immune exposures; instead, reliance was placed on TCR beta sequences and their occurrence across donors. About five DR-DQ haplotypes were treated as single units for association and clustering because of strong linkage in the cohort. Donor age, sex, ethnicity and CMV serostatus were collected together with the repertoire data. Roughly 310 gigabases of sequencing data and tens of millions of unique TCR sequences were included in an early release covering 550 to 650 HLA-typed donors. The aim of the study was to test whether cataloging public T cell receptors could identify signatures of past pathogen exposure.

Trimming costs V 4 bases and J 2 bases, and their ends lie 12 bases apart. The CDR3 has 14 amino acids, counting the end cysteine and phenylalanine. CDR3 DNA is the only sequence kept; it has 42 bases, read in frame from the first base. From a lookup of the germline V gene (reference sequence), CDR1 and CDR2 are SEHNR and FQNEAQ. A word on this clone: This clone's antigen is unknown. Base-call qualities are not available, and no considerably larger clone is one nucleotide away.

Library method: the immunoSEQ multiplex PCR assay. A mixture of 60 forward primers for TCR Vbeta segments and 13 reverse primers for TCR Jbeta segments was used in the multiplex PCR. Amplification of the CDR3 region of rearranged TCR beta genes was performed with a multiplex PCR assay on genomic DNA. The amplified TCR beta libraries were sequenced on the Illumina HiSeq System as 87-base-pair reads. From the authors' description of their analysis: A later analysis tallied roughly 78 million unique TCR beta chains across the 660 or so repertoires, and around 9.9 million of those chains were shared by two or more donors. To remove PCR and sequencing errors, raw reads were error-corrected and collapsed into unique sequences using a nearest-neighbor algorithm that merged closely related sequences. Alignment of CDR3 sequences to IMGT reference sequences was used to assign V, D and J gene segments. Each retained sequence needed at least a six-nucleotide match to both a V gene segment and a J gene segment. A rearrangement was called productive if the CDR3 had no stop codons and remained in frame with V and J, and every other rearrangement was called non-productive. CDR3 was defined by IMGT convention, running from the second conserved V-encoded cysteine to the conserved J-encoded phenylalanine. Sequences without an unambiguous match to a single V gene segment were excluded from the earlier analysis of about 600 of the donors. In an earlier analysis of approximately 550 of the donors, V segments were called functional above 56.7% productive rearrangements and were called segregating when the between-donor standard deviation exceeded 5%. A statistical classification framework was built for diagnosing cytomegalovirus status from the catalog of TCR beta chain sequences. V and J gene assignment, in a later analysis, came from comparing TCR nucleotide sequences with IMGT/GENE-DB human TR gene sequences. The TCRdist pipeline was used in a later analysis to assign CDR3 sequences and most-parsimonious VDJ recombination scenarios. In a later analysis, each TCR beta chain was defined by its CDR3 amino acid sequence together with its V-gene family, and reads lacking a unique V-gene family were excluded. To address suspected cross-contamination and a sequencing artifact, a later analysis removed a few hundred highly shared, low-generation-probability nucleotide sequences. In a later analysis, a clonal expansion index for each public chain was calculated from normalized within-repertoire ranks of inferred template counts. Generation probabilities in a later analysis came from a VDJ recombination model fitted to out-of-frame rearrangements, and those results were checked against IGoR. A later analysis scored TCR-TCR, TCR-HLA and TCR-CMV co-occurrence with hypergeometric tests, applying a repertoire-size bias correction to TCR pairs. A later analysis estimated false discovery rates by permuting HLA or CMV assignments 20 times. In a later analysis, co-occurring TCRs were grouped using DBSCAN, and TCRdist sequence similarity was added for clustering within HLA-allele-positive subsets. Repertoires with fewer than 30,000 or more than 120,000 public chains, plus five repertoires with anomalous nucleotide sharing, were excluded from co-occurrence clustering. Imported from immuneACCESS, the table was reduced by TCRdb to in-frame sequences with V and J called. These copies leave out some clones; in studies compared against another copy, an unresolved V gene accounts for under half, and the cause of the remainder is not known. V, J and clone size are taken as reported in that table, and D and trimming were inferred from the DNA itself. For this sample the table gives 180,000 or so clones, of which 75% were detected only once. The biggest ten clones account for around 8.3% of the sample.

The cohort consisted of some 670 healthy bone marrow donors. All cohort members were sampled while nominally healthy, although unrecorded immune exposures were likely present. The donor tested CMV seropositive and was one of the 289 seropositive cohort members. Each donor provided a peripheral blood sample, and peripheral blood mononuclear cells were used for TCR beta sequencing. The Qiagen DNeasy Blood Extraction Kit was used to extract genomic DNA from the blood cell samples. General findings and caveats noted by the study authors: In the study, around 160 TCR beta chains were listed as associated with cytomegalovirus. An earlier analysis of approximately 590 of the donors showed that most TCR beta V segments appeared in productive rearrangements either about 87% or about 30% of the time, which broadly matched IMGT annotations. The 87-base-pair reads could not distinguish some IMGT-functional V segments, including TRBV6-2 and TRBV6-3, so those segments were excluded. In a later analysis, most CMV-associated TCR beta chains were found to appear HLA-restricted, with HLA associations seemingly driven largely by CMV exposure. At a false discovery rate of 0.05, a later analysis linked roughly 17,000 TCR beta sequences to specific HLA alleles. Compared with equally common non-associated chains, HLA-associated TCR beta chains in a later analysis were more clonally expanded and had lower generation probabilities. Because HLA typing was unavailable for some donors at each locus, only the typed subset was used in association tests. Compared with the approximately 710-donor mean, donors in an Asian-associated ancestry cluster had fewer N-insertions in productive TCRs, according to a later genetic analysis. Immune exposure information for the cohort was limited to CMV serostatus. A cluster of highly shared sequence variants was judged likely to be a technical artifact of the sequencing pipeline. The cohort was sequenced for TCR beta chains only, and without alpha or paired-chain data the features that could be detected were limited. When HLA alleles, especially DR and DQ, strongly co-occurred, attributing TCR associations to individual alleles was difficult. The classifier was reported to diagnose cytomegalovirus status with high specificity and sensitivity in both the original and validation cohorts. In a later analysis, the rate of TCR association differed among HLA loci, with DRB1 alleles having the most associated TCRs and HLA-C alleles having the fewest. A later genetic analysis associated a missense DCLRE1C variant with V-gene and J-gene trimming of TCR beta chains, and an independent cohort replicated the association. The presence/absence analyses assumed that sequencing depth was roughly uniform across donors, and that assumption may not be true. A further reported finding was that TCR beta sequences accurately predicted the HLA-A and HLA-B alleles for most subjects in the first cohort. Approximately 16 rarely observed V segments, including chromosome 9 orphons, were excluded from the earlier analysis of some 590 of the donors because counts were too low. In vitro tests confirmed that a few of the cytomegalovirus-associated TCR beta chains recognize cytomegalovirus antigens. Across donors, most TCR sequences were observed very rarely, whereas some public TCRs were present in many individuals. According to a later analysis, parvovirus B19, influenza, CMV and Epstein-Barr virus appeared linked to several top co-occurrence clusters. Correlated functional status among segregating V segments might reflect linkage disequilibrium, but an unknown experimental factor could not be ruled out. According to the authors, the approach could potentially be generalized to other disease states and immunological phenotypes.

This TCR was recovered from a middle-aged woman in good health and CMV-seropositive. The sample taken for sequencing was PBMCs. The chain links TRBV7-9 with TRBJ2-7, with a weak D call of TRBD1 (6 bases match). CDR3 loop: CASSSGTFPYEQYF. The bases read TGTGCCAGCAGCTCCGGGACATTCCCCTACGAGCAGTACTTC.